This TCR beta chain was captured in a study of T cell responses to AZD1222 COVID-19 vaccine. Study in general: The analysis combined second doses at about 4 or about 12 weeks.

Trimming left V 2 bases short and J 5 bases short, with 7 bases between. In germline, CDR1 is LGHDT, CDR2 YNNKEL (reference sequence). This CDR3 is 13 amino acids long. Study-wide results and caveats: Females made up more of the donors, who were largely white British, and clonal diversity may have come out too low. Increased Spike-specific TCR breadth and depth were observed after two AZD1222 doses.

Details on this clone: The antigen remains unidentified.

Using immunoSEQ multiplex PCR, the repertoire was profiled, and TCRdb retains in-frame clones only, with some absent. The sample contains fewer than 200,000 clones, 92% of which appear only once. This sequence was found in an adult in good health. The rearrangement uses TRBV3-1 (or the pseudogene TRBV3-2) and TRBJ1-5; D not certain. This material consisted of peripheral blood, taken on day 0 of AZD1222 vaccination. The DNA for the CDR3 is TGTGCCAGCAGCCAACAAATTGATCAGCCCCAGCATTTT. Its protein is CASSQQIDQPQHF.